This TCR beta chain is from a study of cytomegalovirus exposure and HLA in healthy donors. Study-wide results and limits: The dataset shows that most TCR sequences were rare, while some public TCRs occurred in many donors. In vitro work confirmed that a few CMV-associated chains recognize CMV antigens. Both high specificity and high sensitivity reportedly marked the classifier's diagnosis of cytomegalovirus status.

The CDR3 has 16 amino acids. Trimming removed 3 bases from V and 3 bases from J; junction bases left unmatched: 7. CDR1 is LGHNA, CDR2 YSLEER, per germline. This clone was observed a single time. Antigen: not known. Produced via immunoSEQ multiplex PCR; TCRdb's table is partial and in-frame only. The sample lists about 150,000 clones, roughly 84% seen once, with 2.1% in the top ten. Input material: PBMCs. The V call is TRBV4-3, the J call TRBJ2-5, with TRBD1 matching over 10 bases. This sequence originates from a human donor in good health. CDR3 coding DNA: TGCGCCAGCAGCCAGGGACCAGGGACAGGGGAAGAGACCCAGTACTTC. Protein: CASSQGPGTGEETQYF.